This note documents a single T cell receptor beta chain sequence. No antigen is known for it. These data come from a study of T cells after yellow fever vaccination. General study points: The bulk population could contribute abundant contaminating clonotypes to FACS-sorted repertoires.

UMIs and a universal primer site were added when TCR cDNA was made by 5'RACE template switching. TCRdb re-called the 5' RACE reads with MiXCR, one entry per CDR3 protein. The repertoire includes about 320,000 distinct CDR3 sequences, around 7.3% of them detected once, and roughly 19% sits in the top ten. The CDR3 is made up of 16 amino acids. V dropped 4 bases and J dropped 1 base, with 14 bases sitting between them. Germline V gene data show CDR1 as SGHDN and CDR2 as FVKESK. J is TRBJ2-4 and V is TRBV14, with D perhaps matching TRBD1 (6 bases). This sample comprised PBMCs, obtained about 41 days after the first yellow fever vaccination. This sequence originates from a man aged 18 to 35 who received the YFV17D yellow fever vaccine. The CDR3 is CASSLTQGMAKNIQYF. In nucleotides, the CDR3 is TGTGCCAGCAGCCTAACACAGGGTATGGCCAAAAACATTCAGTACTTC.